This T cell receptor (beta chain) was profiled in a study of T cells after posttransplantation cyclophosphamide. Study-level findings and limits: Later post-transplant blood repertoires were often dominated by donor CD8+ memory clones. Blood and skin or GI T cell repertoires showed limited TRB overlap.

Treatment was busulfan-fludarabine conditioning, a marrow graft, and cyclophosphamide on days +3 and +4. Data came from immunoSEQ multiplex PCR; TCRdb stores just in-frame clones and leaves some out. This table has about 5,000 clones, about 71% appearing once. The ends lost 7 bases at V and 3 bases at J; junction bases unmatched: 4. Germline V gene data show CDR1 as MDHEN and CDR2 as SYDVKM. The CDR3 extends over 14 amino acids. On this clone: What it binds is unknown.

The source is a male patient over 55 who received an allogeneic stem cell transplant from an unrelated donor, was CMV-positive, and had no GVHD. Some T cells may possibly be graft donor cells. Specimen: PBMCs, collected after allogeneic stem cell transplant with posttransplant cyclophosphamide. The V and J genes are TRBV28 and TRBJ2-1, with 9 bases aligning to TRBD2. CDR3 sequence (DNA): TGTGCCAGCACGCGGGGGGGCCTCTACAATGAGCAGTTCTTC. This sequence encodes CASTRGGLYNEQFF.